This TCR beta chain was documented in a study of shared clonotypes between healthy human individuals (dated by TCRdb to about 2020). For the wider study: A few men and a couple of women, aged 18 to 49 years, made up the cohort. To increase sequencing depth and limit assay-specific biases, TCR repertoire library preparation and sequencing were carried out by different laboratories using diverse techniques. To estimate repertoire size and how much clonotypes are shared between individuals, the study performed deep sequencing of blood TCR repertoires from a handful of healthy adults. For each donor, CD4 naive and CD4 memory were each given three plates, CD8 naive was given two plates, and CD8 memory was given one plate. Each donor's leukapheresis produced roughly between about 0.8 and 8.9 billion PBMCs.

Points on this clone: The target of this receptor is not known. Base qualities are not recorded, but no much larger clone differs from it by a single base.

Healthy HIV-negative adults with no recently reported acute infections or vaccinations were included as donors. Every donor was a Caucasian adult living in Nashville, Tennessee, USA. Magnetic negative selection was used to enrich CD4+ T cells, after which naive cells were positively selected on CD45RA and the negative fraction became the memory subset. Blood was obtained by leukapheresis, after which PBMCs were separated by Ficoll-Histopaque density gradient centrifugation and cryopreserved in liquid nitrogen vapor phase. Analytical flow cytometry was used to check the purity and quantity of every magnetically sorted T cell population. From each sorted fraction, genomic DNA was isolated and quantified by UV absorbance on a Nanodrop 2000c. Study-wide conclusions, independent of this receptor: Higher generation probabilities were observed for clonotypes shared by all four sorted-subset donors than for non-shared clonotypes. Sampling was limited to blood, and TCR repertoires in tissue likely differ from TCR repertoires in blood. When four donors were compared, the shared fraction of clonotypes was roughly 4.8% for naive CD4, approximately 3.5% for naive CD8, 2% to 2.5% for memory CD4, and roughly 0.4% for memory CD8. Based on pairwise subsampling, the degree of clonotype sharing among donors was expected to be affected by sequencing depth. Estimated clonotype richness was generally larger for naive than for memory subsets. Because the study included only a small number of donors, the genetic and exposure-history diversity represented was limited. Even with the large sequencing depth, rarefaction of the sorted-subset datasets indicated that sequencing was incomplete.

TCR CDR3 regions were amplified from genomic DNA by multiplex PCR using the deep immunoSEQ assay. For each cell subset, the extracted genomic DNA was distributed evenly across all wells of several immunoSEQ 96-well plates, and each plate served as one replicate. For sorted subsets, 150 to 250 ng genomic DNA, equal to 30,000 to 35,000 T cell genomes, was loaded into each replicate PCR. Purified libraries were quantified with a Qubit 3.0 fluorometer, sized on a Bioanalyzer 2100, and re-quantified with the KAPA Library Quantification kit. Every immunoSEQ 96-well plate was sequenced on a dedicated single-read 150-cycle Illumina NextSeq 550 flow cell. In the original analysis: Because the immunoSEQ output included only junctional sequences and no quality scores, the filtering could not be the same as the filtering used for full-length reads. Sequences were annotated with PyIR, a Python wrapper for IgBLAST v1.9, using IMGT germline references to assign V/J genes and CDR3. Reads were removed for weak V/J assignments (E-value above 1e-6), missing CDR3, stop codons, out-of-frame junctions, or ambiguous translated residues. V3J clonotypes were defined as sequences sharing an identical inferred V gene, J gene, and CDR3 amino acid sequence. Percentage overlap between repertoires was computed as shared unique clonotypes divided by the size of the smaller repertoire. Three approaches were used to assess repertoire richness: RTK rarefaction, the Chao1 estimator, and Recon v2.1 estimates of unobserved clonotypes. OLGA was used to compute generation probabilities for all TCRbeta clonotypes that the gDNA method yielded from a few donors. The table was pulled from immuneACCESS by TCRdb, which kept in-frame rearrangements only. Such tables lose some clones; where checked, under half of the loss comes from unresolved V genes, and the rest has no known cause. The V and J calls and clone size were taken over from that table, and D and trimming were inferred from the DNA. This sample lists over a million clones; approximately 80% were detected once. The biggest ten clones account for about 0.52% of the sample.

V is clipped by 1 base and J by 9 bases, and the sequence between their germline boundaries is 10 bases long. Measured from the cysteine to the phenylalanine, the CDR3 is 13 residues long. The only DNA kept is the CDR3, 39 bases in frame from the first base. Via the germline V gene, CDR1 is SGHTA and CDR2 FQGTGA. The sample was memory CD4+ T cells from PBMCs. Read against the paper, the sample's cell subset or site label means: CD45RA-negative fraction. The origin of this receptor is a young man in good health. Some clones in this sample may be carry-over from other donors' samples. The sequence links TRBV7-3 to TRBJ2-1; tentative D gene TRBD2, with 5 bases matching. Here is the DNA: TGTGCCAGCAGCTTAAGTCGGGAAAGTGAGCAGTTCTTC. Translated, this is CASSLSRESEQFF.